These 11 T cell receptor beta chains were all obtained from the same sample, sequenced in a study of blood T cells in healthy people across ages. The second PCR ran roughly 7 to 11 cycles with a sample-barcoded 5' primer and J-beta primers. TCRdb processed the 5' RACE reads anew with MiXCR; each CDR3 protein has one entry. The table lists fewer than 1.5 million distinct CDR3 sequences, 35% to 45% of them singletons, with approximately 7.9% in the top ten. Source material: blood. Every receptor here comes from a woman in her late teens or twenties in good health.

CDR3 nucleotides: TGTGCCAGCAGCAAAGTGGGGGACAGGGAGGGGACTAGGGAGCAGTACTTC. Protein: CASSKVGDREGTREQYF. The chain combines TRBV21-1 with TRBJ2-4; the listed D gene, TRBD1, was not tested against the DNA. TRBV21-1 is an annotated pseudogene. This CDR3 contains 17 residues.

The chain links TRBV6-2 or TRBV6-3 to TRBJ2-5, with D tentatively TRBD2 (8 bases). V lost 4 bases, J lost 11 bases, and 35 bases lay in between. CDR3 size: 19 residues. Per the germline V gene, CDR1 is MNHEY and CDR2 is SVGEGT. The CDR3 nucleotides read TGTGCCAGCAGTTCCCGAACGGACAGGCGGGGGGCTTTTTACAATGAGCAGTACTTC. As protein: CASSSRTDRRGAFYNEQYF.

On this clonotype: A junction boundary mismatches the germline segment, possibly from a read error. The rearrangement links TRBV18 to TRBJ2-7; the match to TRBD1 covers 8 bases. Germline V gives CDR1 KGHSH, CDR2 LQKENI. The CDR3 extends over 14 amino acids. CDR3 DNA sequence: TGTGCCAGCTCACCGGACAGGGAGCACTACGAGCTGTACTTC. Translating it yields CASSPDREHYELYF.

In this sample, this clonotype turned up many times. V and J are TRBV4-1 and TRBJ2-6; the D gene could be TRBD1 or TRBD2 (5 bases each). Per germline, CDR1 MGHRA and CDR2 YSYEKL. CDR3 length: 17 residues. Trimming pared 1 base from V and 2 bases from J, leaving 12 bases between. The CDR3 DNA reads TGCGCCAGCAGCCAAGTCTGGGGGTTAACTGGGGCCAACGTCCTGACTTTC. Translated: CASSQVWGLTGANVLTF.

The chain joins TRBV7-2 to TRBJ2-1, with 12 bases fitting TRBD1. CDR3 length equals 16 residues. J lost 8 bases, V lost 1 base, and 6 bases had no gene match. CDR1 is SGHTA, CDR2 FQGNSA, per germline. The CDR3 DNA reads TGTGCCAGCAGCTTAGTAGGGACAGGGGGCTTCGATGAGCAGTTCTTC. This translates into CASSLVGTGGFDEQFF.

This clonotype was seen a single time. In DNA form, the CDR3 reads TGTGCCAGCAGCCCGAAGACTAGCTTGGTCAACAATGAGCAGTACTTC. Translating it yields CASSPKTSLVNNEQYF. V usage is TRBV7-2 and J usage is TRBJ2-5; 7 bases match TRBD2. J was trimmed by 11 bases and V by 5 bases; bases with no gene match: 20. Germline V gene sequence: CDR1 SGHTA, CDR2 FQGNSA. The CDR3 sequence is 16 residues long.

The genes are TRBV7-2 and TRBJ2-7; maybe TRBD2 (6 bases). The CDR3 sequence is 15 residues long. Trimming shortened V by 0 bases and J by 4 bases, and 13 bases separated the two germline ends. CDR1 is SGHTA and CDR2 is FQGNSA in the germline V gene. The CDR3 nucleotides read TGTGCCAGCAGCTTAGCTTGGGGACTCAGTTACGAGCAGTACTTC. Protein: CASSLAWGLSYEQYF.

The chain employs TRBV9 and TRBJ2-7; 7 bases agree with TRBD1. Trimming at V came to 3 bases and at J to 3 bases, leaving 6 bases not matched to a gene. This CDR3 is built from 14 residues. Germline V gives CDR1 SGDLS, CDR2 YYNGEE. The CDR3 DNA reads TGTGCCAGCAGCGCCCGGGACAGTTTCTACGAGCAGTACTTC. Its translation is CASSARDSFYEQYF.

The chain links TRBV6-5 to TRBJ2-7; D call uncertain. The CDR3 contains 10 residues. V lost 10 bases and J lost 6, with 10 bases in between. Germline assignment: CDR1 MNHEY and CDR2 SVGAGI. CDR3 in DNA: TGTGCCACCCTAGACGGCGAGCAGTACTTC. Its translation: CATLDGEQYF.

This chain links TRBV4-1 with TRBJ2-5; TRBD2 matches at 9 bases. The CDR3 covers 17 residues. The J segment lost 11 bases and the V segment lost 1 base, leaving 17 bases of the junction unmatched. Germline lookup yields CDR1 MGHRA and CDR2 YSYEKL. The CDR3 nucleotides are TGCGCCAGCAGCCAAGGGGGTGACCTAGCGGGGATCAATGAGCAGTACTTC. Translated, it gives CASSQGGDLAGINEQYF.

The J gene is TRBJ2-4, the V gene TRBV20-1; tentatively, D is TRBD1 (5 bases). The CDR3 is 14 residues long. Germline V lookup: CDR1 DFQATT, CDR2 SNEGSKA (reference sequence). With 4 bases removed from V and 2 bases from J, the gap between germline ends came to 12 bases. CDR3 DNA sequence: TGCAGTGCTACTGACAGTGGAACCAAAAACATTCAGTACTTC. Its protein is CSATDSGTKNIQYF.